What follows is one T cell receptor beta chain and its context. The sample belongs to a study of cytomegalovirus exposure and HLA in healthy donors. The germline V gene encodes CDR1 ENHRY and CDR2 SYGVKD. The CDR3 loop spans 17 amino acids. Trimming took 1 base from V and 0 from J; bases not matched to a gene: 4. The PCR ran on 60 Vbeta and 13 Jbeta primers. This table comes from immunoSEQ multiplex PCR, and its TCRdb copy is limited to in-frame clones, with some not included. This specimen shows around 100,000 clones; the ten leading clones hold around 3.2%. The source is a man aged 35-49 years in good health and CMV-seronegative. The chain links TRBV10-3 to TRBJ2-1, with TRBD2 identical over 9 bases. Sequencing was carried out using PBMCs. The CDR3 DNA follows: TGTGCCATCAGTGAGTTCCTTAGCGGGAGCTCCTACAATGAGCAGTTCTTC. Encoded protein: CAISEFLSGSSYNEQFF.